These T cell receptor beta chains were read from a single sample in a study of T cell responses to AZD1222 COVID-19 vaccine. Using immunoSEQ multiplex PCR, the repertoire was profiled, and TCRdb retains in-frame clones only, with some absent. The sample consists of around 130,000 clones, around 90% of them appearing once. Specimen: peripheral blood, collected on day 0 of AZD1222 vaccination. The receptors derive from an adult in good health. The CDR3 runs from the conserved cysteine through the conserved F or W. The D gene is left open where the match is weak. Where a row states a size, it is once, few, many or the class of an expanded clone; other rows omit it.

>-|TRBJ2-1|15|-|TRBV24-1
TGTGCCACCAGTGATCCCCGAGCGGGCCACAATGAGCAGTTCTTC
CATSDPRAGHNEQFF
>-|TRBJ2-3|17|TRBD2|TRBV5-6
TGTGCCAGCAGCCCAAGGACTAGCGGGAGGGTCACAGATACGCAGTATTTT
CASSPRTSGRVTDTQYF
>-|TRBJ2-2|17|TRBD2|TRBV2
TGTGCCAGCAAAAAGCGGGATACCCAAAATTTACCCGGGGAGCTGTTTTTT
CASKKRDTQNLPGELFF
>-|TRBJ1-1|12|-|TRBV29-1
TGCAGCGTTGCCGCCGGGGACGATGAAGCTTTCTTT
CSVAAGDDEAFF
>-|TRBJ2-2|13|-|TRBV2
TGTGCCAGCAGGACCGATTACACCGGGGAGCTGTTTTTT
CASRTDYTGELFF
>-|TRBJ2-5|15|-|TRBV6-5
TGTGCCAGCAGTACGACACGCGACAGGCAAGAGACCCAGTACTTC
CASSTTRDRQETQYF
>-|TRBJ2-7|12|-|TRBV30
TGTGCCTGGACCGGTAGCTCCTACGAGCAGTACTTC
CAWTGSSYEQYF
>-|TRBJ1-1|12|-|TRBV12-3/TRBV12-4
TGTGCCAGCAGCTTTGCCGGGACAGAAGCTTTCTTT
CASSFAGTEAFF
>-|TRBJ2-2|15|TRBD1|TRBV5-1
TGCGCCAGCAGCCCAACTAAGGGGGCGGTCGGGGAGCTGTTTTTT
CASSPTKGAVGELFF
>-|TRBJ2-5|15|-|TRBV11-3
TGTGCCAGCAGCTTAGGAGGCCTAGGACAAGAGACCCAGTACTTC
CASSLGGLGQETQYF
>-|TRBJ2-7|14|-|TRBV7-9
TGTGCCAGCAGCTTAGAAACCCCAGGGAACGAGCAGTACTTC
CASSLETPGNEQYF
>-|TRBJ2-7|15|TRBD2|TRBV5-4
TGTGCCAGCAGCATGGGACTAGCGGTATACTACGAGCAGTACTTC
CASSMGLAVYYEQYF
>-|TRBJ2-7|13|-|TRBV5-6
TGTGCCAGCAGCTTGGAACGGGCTTACGAGCAGTACTTC
CASSLERAYEQYF
>-|TRBJ1-2|14|TRBD1|TRBV6-5
TGTGCCAGCAGTTCGGACAGGGTAATCTATGGCTACACCTTC
CASSSDRVIYGYTF
>-|TRBJ1-2|15|-|TRBV21-1
TGTGCCAGCAGCCGCAGAATGACAGGGGTCTATGGCTACACCTTC
CASSRRMTGVYGYTF
>-|TRBJ2-3|12|-|TRBV2
TGTGCCAGCCGGGGGAATAAAGATACGCAGTATTTT
CASRGNKDTQYF
>once|TRBJ1-3|15|-|TRBV19
TGTGCCAGTAGTATCATCCGGGGCATGGGAAACACCATATATTTT
CASSIIRGMGNTIYF